The 6 T cell receptor beta chains below were found in one sample sequenced in a study of cytomegalovirus exposure and HLA in healthy donors. Assay used: immunoSEQ multiplex PCR; TCRdb lists only in-frame clones, some missing. The sample carries about 120,000 clones, roughly 90% recorded once. Sequenced sample: PBMCs. The receptors shown here come from a woman aged 18 to 35 in good health and CMV-seropositive.

CDR3 coding DNA: TGTGCCAGCCCCGGGGGATGGGATCAGCCCCAGCATTTT. It is translated as CASPGGWDQPQHF. This sequence joins TRBV13 and TRBJ1-5, with a weak D call TRBD1 (5 bases). V lost 8 bases and J lost 5, with 13 bases in between. Germline V lookup: CDR1 PRHDT, CDR2 FYEKMQ (reference sequence). The CDR3 spans 13 residues.

This clone has only one observation. DNA for the CDR3: TGTGCAAGTCGCTTACCCTGGACAGGGGGCCGCGTTCTCGAATTATGCTGGAATCAGCCCCAGCATTTT. This translates into CASRLPWTGGRVLELCWNQPQHF. The chain uses TRBV12-2 and TRBJ1-5; the D call TRBD1 from the table was never checked on the DNA. TRBV12-2 is a recognized pseudogene. The CDR3 length is 23 residues.

The rearrangement joins TRBV9 to TRBJ2-1; no clear D. Germline V gene lookup returns CDR1 SGDLS and CDR2 YYNGEE. This CDR3 spans 15 amino acids. V lost 0 bases to trimming and J lost 1 base, with 8 bases between them. DNA for the CDR3: TGTGCCAGCAGCGTAGTTAGTGCTTCCTACAATGAGCAGTTCTTC. The encoded protein is CASSVVSASYNEQFF.

This sequence joins TRBV7-9 and TRBJ2-3; 9 bases map to TRBD1. This CDR3 region has 16 residues. Germline V gene lookup returns CDR1 SEHNR and CDR2 FQNEAQ (reference sequence). V lost 5 bases to trimming and J lost 2 bases; unmatched junction nucleotides: 8. In DNA, the CDR3 is TGTGCCAGCAGCCCGACCGGGACAGGGATCACAGATACGCAGTATTTT. Its protein is CASSPTGTGITDTQYF.

The CDR3: CSVVRQGLEDTEAFF. DNA of the CDR3: TGCAGCGTCGTACGACAGGGCCTCGAAGACACTGAAGCTTTCTTT. V and J are TRBV29-1 and TRBJ1-1; 7 nucleotides align to TRBD1. V lost 6 bases, J lost 3 bases, and 13 bases stayed unmatched. The CDR3 has 15 amino acids. The germline V gene encodes CDR1 SQVTM and CDR2 ANQGSEA.

This chain uses TRBV5-8 with TRBJ1-3; 7 bases align to TRBD1. Germline CDR1 SGHTS, CDR2 YDEGEE. V shed 4 bases, J shed 1 base, and the junction held 11 bases outside the gene matches. The CDR3 length is 17 residues. CDR3 protein: CASSRINRGFSGNTIYF. The CDR3 DNA is TGTGCCAGCAGCAGAATAAACAGGGGTTTTTCTGGAAACACCATATATTTT.